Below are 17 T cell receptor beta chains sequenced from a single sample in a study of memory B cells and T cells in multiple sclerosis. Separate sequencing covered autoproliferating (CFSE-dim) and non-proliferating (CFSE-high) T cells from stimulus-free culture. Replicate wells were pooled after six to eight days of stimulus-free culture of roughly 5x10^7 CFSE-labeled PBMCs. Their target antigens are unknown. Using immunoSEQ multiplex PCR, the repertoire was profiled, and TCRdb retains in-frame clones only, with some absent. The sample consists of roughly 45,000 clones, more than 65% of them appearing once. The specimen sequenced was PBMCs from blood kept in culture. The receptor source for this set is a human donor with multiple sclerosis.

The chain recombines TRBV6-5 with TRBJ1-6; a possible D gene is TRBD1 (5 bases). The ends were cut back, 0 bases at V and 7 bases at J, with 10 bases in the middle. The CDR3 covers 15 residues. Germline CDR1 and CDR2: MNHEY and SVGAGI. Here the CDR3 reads CASSYSGQPNSPLHF. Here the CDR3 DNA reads TGTGCCAGCAGTTACTCGGGGCAACCCAATTCACCCCTCCACTTT.

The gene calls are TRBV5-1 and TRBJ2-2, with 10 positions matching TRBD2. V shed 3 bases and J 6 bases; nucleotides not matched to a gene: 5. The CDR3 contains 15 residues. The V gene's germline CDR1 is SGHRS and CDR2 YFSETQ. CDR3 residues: CASSYGLADAGELFF. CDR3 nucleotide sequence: TGCGCCAGCAGCTACGGACTAGCGGACGCCGGGGAGCTGTTTTTT.

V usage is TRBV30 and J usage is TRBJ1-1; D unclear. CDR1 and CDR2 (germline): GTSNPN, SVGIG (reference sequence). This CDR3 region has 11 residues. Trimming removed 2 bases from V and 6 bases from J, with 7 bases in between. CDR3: CAWSRMAEAFF. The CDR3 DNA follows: TGTGCCTGGAGTAGGATGGCTGAAGCTTTCTTT.

The CDR3 is CSTRTGGSTEEKLFF. CDR3 nucleotide sequence: TGCAGCACAAGGACAGGGGGCTCTACGGAAGAAAAACTGTTTTTT. V gene TRBV29-1 combines with J gene TRBJ1-4; the match to TRBD1 covers 11 bases. CDR3 length: 15 amino acids. J was trimmed by 8 bases and V by 8 bases; bases with no gene match: 13. Germline V gene data show CDR1 as SQVTM and CDR2 as ANQGSEA.

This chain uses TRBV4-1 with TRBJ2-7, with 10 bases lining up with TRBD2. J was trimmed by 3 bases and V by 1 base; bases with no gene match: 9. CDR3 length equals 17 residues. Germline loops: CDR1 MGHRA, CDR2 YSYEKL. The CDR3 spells CASSQAAIAGGRYEQYF. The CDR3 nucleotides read TGCGCCAGCAGCCAAGCTGCTATAGCGGGAGGACGCTACGAGCAGTACTTC.

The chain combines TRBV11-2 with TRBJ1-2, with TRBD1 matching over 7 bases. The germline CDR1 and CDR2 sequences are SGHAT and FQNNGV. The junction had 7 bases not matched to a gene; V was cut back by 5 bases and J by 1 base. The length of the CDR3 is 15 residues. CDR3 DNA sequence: TGTGCCAGCAGCCCTCTGGACAGGCGTAACTATGGCTACACCTTC. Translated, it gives CASSPLDRRNYGYTF.

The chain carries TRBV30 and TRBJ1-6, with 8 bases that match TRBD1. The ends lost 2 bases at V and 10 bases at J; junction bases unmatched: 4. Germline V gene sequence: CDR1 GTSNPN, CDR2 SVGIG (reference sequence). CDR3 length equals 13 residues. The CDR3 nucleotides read TGTGCCTGGAGTCGACAGGGGCGATCACCCCTCCACTTT. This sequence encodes CAWSRQGRSPLHF.

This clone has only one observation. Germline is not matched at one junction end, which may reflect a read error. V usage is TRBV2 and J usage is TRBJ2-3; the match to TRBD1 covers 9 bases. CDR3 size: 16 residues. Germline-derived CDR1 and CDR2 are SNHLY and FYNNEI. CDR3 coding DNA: TGTGCCAGCAGTGAAGCGCGGGGGACAGGGTTCCCCGCGCGGAATTTT. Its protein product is CASSEARGTGFPARNF.

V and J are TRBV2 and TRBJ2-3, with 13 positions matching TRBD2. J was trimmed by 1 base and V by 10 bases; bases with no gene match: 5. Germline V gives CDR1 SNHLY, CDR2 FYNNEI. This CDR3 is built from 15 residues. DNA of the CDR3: TGTGCCACCCAGGGGACTAGCGGGGGCACAGATACGCAGTATTTT. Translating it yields CATQGTSGGTDTQYF.

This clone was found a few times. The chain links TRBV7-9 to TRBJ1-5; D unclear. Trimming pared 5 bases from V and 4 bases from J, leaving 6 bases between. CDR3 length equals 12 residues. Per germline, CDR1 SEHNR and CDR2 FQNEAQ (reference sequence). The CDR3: CASSQDNQPQHF. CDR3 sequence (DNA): TGTGCCAGCAGCCAGGATAATCAGCCCCAGCATTTT.

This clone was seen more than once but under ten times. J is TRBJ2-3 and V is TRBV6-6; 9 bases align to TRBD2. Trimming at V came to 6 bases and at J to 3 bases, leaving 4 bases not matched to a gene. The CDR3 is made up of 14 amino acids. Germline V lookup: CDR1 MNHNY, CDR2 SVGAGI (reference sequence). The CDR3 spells CASRPSGETDTQYF. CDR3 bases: TGTGCCAGCAGACCTAGCGGGGAGACAGATACGCAGTATTTT.

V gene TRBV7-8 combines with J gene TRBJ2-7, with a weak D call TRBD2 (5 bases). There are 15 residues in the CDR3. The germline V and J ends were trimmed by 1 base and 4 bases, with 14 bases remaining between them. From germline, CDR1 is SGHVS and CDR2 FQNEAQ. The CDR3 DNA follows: TGTGCCAGCAGCTTAGGTTCGGCAGGCGGGTACGAGCAGTACTTC. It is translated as CASSLGSAGGYEQYF.

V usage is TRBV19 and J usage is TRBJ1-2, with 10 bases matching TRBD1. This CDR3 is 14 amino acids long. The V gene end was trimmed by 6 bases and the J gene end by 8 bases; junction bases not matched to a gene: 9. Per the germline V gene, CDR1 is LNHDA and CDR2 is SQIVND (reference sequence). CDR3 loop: CASSGTGALRGYTF. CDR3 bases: TGTGCCAGTAGCGGGACAGGGGCTCTTAGGGGCTACACCTTC. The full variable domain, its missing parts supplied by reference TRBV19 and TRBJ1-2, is DGGITQSPKYLFRKEGQNVTLSCEQNLNHDAMYWYRQDPGQGLRLIYYSQIVNDFQKGDIAEGYSVSREKKESFPLTVTSAQKNPTAFYLCASSGTGALRGYTFGSGTRLTVV.

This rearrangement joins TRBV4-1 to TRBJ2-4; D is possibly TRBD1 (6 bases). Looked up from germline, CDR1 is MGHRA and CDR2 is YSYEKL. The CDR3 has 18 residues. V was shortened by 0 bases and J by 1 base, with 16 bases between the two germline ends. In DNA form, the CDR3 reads TGCGCCAGCAGCCAAGATCGGCCAGGGGTCGTGGCCAAAAACATTCAGTACTTC. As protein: CASSQDRPGVVAKNIQYF.

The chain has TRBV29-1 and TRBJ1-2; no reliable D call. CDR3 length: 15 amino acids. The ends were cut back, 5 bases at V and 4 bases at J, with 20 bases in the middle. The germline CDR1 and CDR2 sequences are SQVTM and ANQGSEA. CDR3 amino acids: CSVFAGNKRAYGYTF. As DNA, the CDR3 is TGCAGCGTTTTCGCGGGCAACAAAAGGGCCTATGGCTACACCTTC.

For the CDR3, the DNA is TGTGCCAGTAGTATTCGTCTCGGTGGGGGAGCCGGCACCGGGGAGCTGTTTTTT. As protein: CASSIRLGGGAGTGELFF. The chain joins TRBV19 to TRBJ2-2; the D gene could be TRBD1 or TRBD2 (5 bases each). The CDR3 consists of 18 residues. Germline CDR1 LNHDA, CDR2 SQIVND (reference sequence). V was pared by 3 bases and J by 4 bases, with 21 bases between. The entire variable domain, with the rest obtained from reference TRBV19 and TRBJ2-2, is as follows: DGGITQSPKYLFRKEGQNVTLSCEQNLNHDAMYWYRQDPGQGLRLIYYSQIVNDFQKGDIAEGYSVSREKKESFPLTVTSAQKNPTAFYLCASSIRLGGGAGTGELFFGEGSRLTVL.

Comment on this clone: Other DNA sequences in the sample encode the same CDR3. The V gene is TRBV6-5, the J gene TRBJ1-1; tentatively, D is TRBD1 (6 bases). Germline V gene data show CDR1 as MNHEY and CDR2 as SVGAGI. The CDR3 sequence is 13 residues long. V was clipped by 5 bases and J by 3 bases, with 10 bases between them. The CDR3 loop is CASSHEGDTEAFF. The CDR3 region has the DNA TGTGCCAGCAGTCATGAGGGGGACACTGAAGCTTTCTTT.